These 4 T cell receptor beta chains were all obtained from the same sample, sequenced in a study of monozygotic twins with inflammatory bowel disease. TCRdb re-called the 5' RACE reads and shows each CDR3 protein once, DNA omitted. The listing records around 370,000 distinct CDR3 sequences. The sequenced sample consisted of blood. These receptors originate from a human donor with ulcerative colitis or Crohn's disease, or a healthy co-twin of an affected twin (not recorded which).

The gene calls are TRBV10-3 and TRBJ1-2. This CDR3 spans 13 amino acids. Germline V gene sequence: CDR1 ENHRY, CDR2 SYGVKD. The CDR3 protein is CAISGGQSYGYTF.

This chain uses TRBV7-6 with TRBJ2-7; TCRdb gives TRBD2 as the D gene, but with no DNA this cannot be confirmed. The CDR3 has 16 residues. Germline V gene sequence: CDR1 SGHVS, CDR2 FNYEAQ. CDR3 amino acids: CASSLDPQRGDYEQYF.

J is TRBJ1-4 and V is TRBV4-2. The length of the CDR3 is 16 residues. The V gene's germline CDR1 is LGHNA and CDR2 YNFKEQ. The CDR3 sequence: CASSQSPIDGGEKLFF.

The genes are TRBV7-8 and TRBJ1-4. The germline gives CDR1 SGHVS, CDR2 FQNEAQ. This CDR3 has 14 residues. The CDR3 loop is CASSYRSDEEKLFF.